This T cell receptor (beta chain) was obtained from a study of cytomegalovirus exposure and HLA in healthy donors. Study-level results: Confirmation in vitro established that a few CMV-associated chains were specific for CMV antigens.

Trimming removed 1 base from V and 0 bases from J, with 10 bases in between. There are 16 residues in the CDR3. Looked up from germline, CDR1 is LGHNA and CDR2 is YNFKEQ. Regarding this clone: As yet, its antigen is unknown.

Sequencing used immunoSEQ multiplex PCR; TCRdb keeps in-frame clones, though not all of them. The sample lists tens of thousands of clones; roughly 96% were seen once. The origin of this receptor is a man aged 18 to 29 in good health and CMV-seronegative. This rearrangement joins TRBV4-2 to TRBJ2-1, with a tentative D call TRBD1 (6 bases). The sequenced material came from PBMCs. The CDR3 loop reads CASSQAGTHSYNEQFF. The CDR3 nucleotides read TGTGCCAGCAGCCAAGCCGGGACACACTCCTACAATGAGCAGTTCTTC.